The 22 T cell receptor beta chains given below trace back to one sample, sequenced in a study of blood T cell repertoires in COVID-19 (dated by TCRdb to the early 2020s). The library was built by means of the immunoSEQ multiplex PCR assay. TCRdb's version of the immuneACCESS table is confined to in-frame rearrangements and falls short of the full clone set. An unresolved V gene accounts for under half of the shortfall where checked; the remainder is of unknown origin. The sample includes around 170,000 clones, with 80% to 90% observed a single time. Nearly 8% of the sample is taken by the ten largest. The sequenced sample was PBMCs or T cells enriched from blood (not recorded which). These receptors all come from a woman aged 45-59 years who had recovered from COVID-19.

Details on this clone: The same CDR3 arises from other DNA sequences in this sample as well. The chain is built from TRBV6-5 and TRBJ1-1, with D possibly TRBD1 on 5 matching bases. The germline V and J ends were trimmed by 0 bases and 0 bases, with 8 bases remaining between them. From germline, CDR1 is MNHEY and CDR2 SVGAGI. This CDR3 has 15 amino acids. The CDR3 DNA reads TGTGCCAGCAGTTACTCGCGGGGCTTGAACACTGAAGCTTTCTTT. Protein product: CASSYSRGLNTEAFF.

The chain has TRBV5-1 and TRBJ2-3; 8 bases fit TRBD2. Germline CDR1 SGHRS, CDR2 YFSETQ. The CDR3 is 16 residues long. The ends lost 0 bases at V and 2 bases at J; junction bases unmatched: 5. The CDR3 region has the DNA TGCGCCAGCAGCTTGGACGCGGGGGGACTCACAGATACGCAGTATTTT. Residues: CASSLDAGGLTDTQYF.

This rearrangement joins TRBV18 to TRBJ1-6; 10 nucleotides align to TRBD1. Looked up from germline, CDR1 is KGHSH and CDR2 is LQKENI. The CDR3 loop spans 15 amino acids. The V gene end was trimmed by 3 bases and the J gene end by 8 bases; junction bases not matched to a gene: 4. Written as DNA, the CDR3 is TGTGCCAGCTCACCGGACGACAGGGGGCATTCACCCCTCCACTTT. This gives the protein CASSPDDRGHSPLHF.

The chain links TRBV4-3 to TRBJ1-1; D is uncertain. Germline values: CDR1 LGHNA, CDR2 YSLEER. The CDR3 extends over 18 amino acids. V lost 1 base and J 1 base, leaving 19 bases between the germline ends. The CDR3 DNA sequence: TGCGCCAGCAGCCAAGGGGCGGGCCGATCCCGAACGAACACTGAAGCTTTCTTT. Encoded protein: CASSQGAGRSRTNTEAFF.

V and J are TRBV5-1 and TRBJ1-2; D not resolved. CDR1 and CDR2 from the germline V gene are SGHRS and YFSETQ. CDR3 length equals 15 residues. Trimming left V 5 bases short and J 7 bases short, with 21 bases between. In DNA, the CDR3 is TGCGCCAGCAGGACCAGTGAGAGGGCAGACGGTGGCTACACCTTC. Protein product: CASRTSERADGGYTF.

The gene calls are TRBV27 and TRBJ2-7; TRBD2 is a possible D gene (6 bases). The CDR3 has 14 residues. The V end was cut by 6 bases, the J end by 2 bases, with 14 bases between. Germline V gives CDR1 MNHEY, CDR2 SMNVEV (reference sequence). This chain's CDR3 is CASSRRDPAYEQYF. As DNA, the CDR3 is TGTGCCAGCAGCCGGAGGGACCCAGCCTACGAGCAGTACTTC.

V usage is TRBV18 and J usage is TRBJ2-3, with D tentatively TRBD2 (6 bases). This CDR3 region has 14 residues. Per germline, CDR1 KGHSH and CDR2 LQKENI. Trimming removed 3 bases at V and 2 bases at J, with 9 bases between. DNA for the CDR3: TGTGCCAGCTCACCGGGGGGTAACACAGATACGCAGTATTTT. It translates to CASSPGGNTDTQYF.

The chain uses TRBV10-3 and TRBJ1-1, with a weak D call TRBD1 (6 bases). Germline V CDR1 and CDR2: ENHRY, SYGVKD. The CDR3 is 13 amino acids. V lost 6 bases and J lost 5, with 13 bases in between. Here the CDR3 reads CAISQQGTTEAFF. CDR3 nucleotides: TGTGCCATCAGCCAACAGGGAACAACTGAAGCTTTCTTT.

This clone was counted only a few times. The CDR3 region is CASSVGRISYNEQFF. The CDR3 region has the DNA TGTGCCAGCAGTGTCGGCAGGATCTCCTACAATGAGCAGTTCTTC. V is TRBV27 and J is TRBJ2-1; the D is unclear. Germline loops: CDR1 MNHEY, CDR2 SMNVEV (reference sequence). Trimming took off 5 bases at V and 0 bases at J, with 11 bases between the two ends. The CDR3 has 15 amino acids.

The chain couples TRBV7-2 to TRBJ1-2; D is unclear. The germline V gene encodes CDR1 SGHTA and CDR2 FQGNSA. V was pared by 1 base and J by 5 bases, with 5 bases between. This CDR3 contains 12 residues. The CDR3 DNA follows: TGTGCCAGCAGCTTAGATCAATATGGCTACACCTTC. This gives the protein CASSLDQYGYTF.

This clone showed up just once. The chain is built from TRBV19 and TRBJ1-1; 9 bases agree with TRBD1. Trimming cost V 6 bases and J 6 bases; bases outside gene matches: 11. CDR1 is LNHDA, CDR2 SQIVND, per germline (reference sequence). This CDR3 has 15 amino acids. The CDR3 is CASSRSRDRDSEAFF. For the CDR3, the DNA is TGTGCCAGTAGCCGATCCCGGGACAGGGACTCTGAAGCTTTCTTT.

This chain links TRBV18 with TRBJ2-5; D is unclear. This CDR3 region has 13 residues. The ends were cut back, 3 bases at V and 4 bases at J, with 9 bases in the middle. Per germline, CDR1 KGHSH and CDR2 LQKENI. The CDR3 DNA is TGTGCCAGCTCACCGCTGGTACTAGAGACCCAGTACTTC. Translated: CASSPLVLETQYF.

V is TRBV13 and J is TRBJ2-7; D uncertain. Trimming removed 5 bases from V and 1 base from J, with 9 bases in between. This CDR3 comprises 13 residues. Germline V gene lookup returns CDR1 PRHDT and CDR2 FYEKMQ (reference sequence). The CDR3 loop reads CASSPGVSYEQYF. The CDR3 nucleotides read TGTGCCAGCAGCCCCGGTGTTTCCTACGAGCAGTACTTC.

The chain couples TRBV11-3 to TRBJ2-3, with 13 bases matching TRBD2. Per germline, CDR1 SGHNT and CDR2 YENEEA. Trimming removed 5 bases from V and 6 bases from J; junction bases left unmatched: 11. This CDR3 contains 17 residues. CDR3 in amino acids: CASSPGGLAGVGDTQYF. The CDR3 DNA is TGTGCCAGCAGCCCGGGCGGACTAGCGGGGGTTGGCGATACGCAGTATTTT.

The genes are TRBV7-2 and TRBJ2-5; 10 bases align to TRBD2. Trimming cost V 2 bases and J 4 bases; bases outside gene matches: 4. Germline CDR1 SGHTA, CDR2 FQGNSA. The CDR3 spans 15 residues. CDR3 nucleotides: TGTGCCAGCAGCTTAACAGCGGGGGGGCGAGAGACCCAGTACTTC. This codes for CASSLTAGGRETQYF.

The V gene is TRBV9, the J gene TRBJ2-5; D is ambiguous. The CDR3 contains 14 residues. Trimming left V 0 bases short and J 4 bases short, with 10 bases between. Germline V lookup: CDR1 SGDLS, CDR2 YYNGEE. The CDR3 bases are TGTGCCAGCAGCGTAGAATCAGGCAGAGAGACCCAGTACTTC. Protein product: CASSVESGRETQYF.

The rearrangement joins TRBV24-1 to TRBJ1-1; unclear D gene. Germline V gives CDR1 KGHDR, CDR2 SFDVKD. Trimming took 4 bases from V and 0 from J, leaving 14 bases between them. The CDR3 sequence is 16 residues long. In nucleotides, the CDR3 is TGTGCCACCAGTGACCGGCGGAATACGGTGAACACTGAAGCTTTCTTT. Encoded protein: CATSDRRNTVNTEAFF.

The V gene is TRBV4-3, the J gene TRBJ2-3; a weak D match, TRBD2 (5 bases). The CDR3 is 18 amino acids. The V and J ends lost 0 bases and 2 bases respectively, with 18 bases between them. Germline CDR1 LGHNA, CDR2 YSLEER. The CDR3 spells CASSQEDSSWGVTDTQYF. Here the CDR3 DNA reads TGCGCCAGCAGCCAAGAGGACTCTAGCTGGGGAGTCACAGATACGCAGTATTTT.

J is TRBJ2-1 and V is TRBV7-8, with D unclear. The V and J ends lost 1 base and 6 bases respectively, with 7 bases between them. CDR1 and CDR2 (germline): SGHVS, FQNEAQ. The CDR3 runs 13 residues. This CDR3 reads CASSLGAANEQFF. CDR3 bases: TGTGCCAGCAGCTTAGGCGCGGCCAATGAGCAGTTCTTC.

This sequence joins TRBV7-2 and TRBJ2-5; possibly TRBD2 for D (7 bases). CDR1 is SGHTA, CDR2 FQGNSA, per germline. Trimming removed 8 bases at V and 4 bases at J, with 20 bases between. The CDR3 has 15 residues. CDR3 in DNA: TGTGCCAGCCTCCCCGGGGGGCGGGTCGGAGAGACCCAGTACTTC. Translating gives CASLPGGRVGETQYF.

J is TRBJ2-2 and V is TRBV2, with D perhaps matching TRBD1 (5 bases). The V end was cut by 7 bases, the J end by 2 bases, with 8 bases between. The CDR3 consists of 13 residues. Germline loops: CDR1 SNHLY, CDR2 FYNNEI. The CDR3 sequence is CASKTGNTGELFF. The DNA for the CDR3 is TGTGCCAGCAAAACAGGCAACACCGGGGAGCTGTTTTTT.

The gene calls are TRBV27 and TRBJ2-1; TRBD2 is a possible D gene (6 bases). Trimming pared 6 bases from V and 6 bases from J, leaving 18 bases between. The CDR3 consists of 15 residues. Germline loops: CDR1 MNHEY, CDR2 SMNVEV (reference sequence). CDR3 in DNA: TGTGCCAGCAGACCATTGGCGGGACTGGGCAATGAGCAGTTCTTC. Its protein is CASRPLAGLGNEQFF.